This T cell receptor (beta chain) stems from a study of blood T cell repertoires in COVID-19. Study background: Researchers got acute and convalescent COVID-19 samples from the United States, Italy and Spain. Sample material is recorded as cDNA or gDNA derived from T cells, B-cell-depleted T cells, or PBMCs.

Germline V gene lookup returns CDR1 LGHNA and CDR2 YSLEER. The V segment lost 1 base and the J segment 0 bases; nucleotides outside the gene matches: 3. The CDR3 has 16 residues. As originally analysed: Reference gene primer amplification in the assay estimated nucleated cell counts. Sequencing was performed with immunoSEQ multiplex PCR; in TCRdb, only in-frame clones are kept and a portion is missing. V and J calls and clone size are those listed in that table; D and trimming were worked out from the DNA. The top ten hold around 9.9% of the sample, which has approximately 180,000 clones, over 75% seen once.

The material sequenced was peripheral blood. This TCR was sampled from a human donor with active or convalescent COVID-19. The donor label of this sample is uncertain. The V call is TRBV4-3, the J call TRBJ2-3; 8 nucleotides align to TRBD2. As DNA, the CDR3 is TGCGCCAGCAGCCAAGGACGGGGGGGGAGCACAGATACGCAGTATTTT. It is translated as CASSQGRGGSTDTQYF.